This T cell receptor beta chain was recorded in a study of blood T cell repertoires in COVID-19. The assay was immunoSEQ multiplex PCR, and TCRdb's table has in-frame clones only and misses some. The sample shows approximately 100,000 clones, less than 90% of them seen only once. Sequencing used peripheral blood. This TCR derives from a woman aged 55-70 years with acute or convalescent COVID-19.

The CDR3 DNA follows: TGTGCCAGTAGTATACAGGACACTGAAGCTTTCTTT. Translated: CASSIQDTEAFF. The V gene is TRBV19, the J gene TRBJ1-1; no firm D call. This CDR3 spans 12 amino acids. CDR1 and CDR2 from the germline V gene are LNHDA and SQIVND (reference sequence). Between the trimmed V and J ends, which lost 2 bases and 3 bases, there was a span of 4 bases. The full variable domain, completed using reference TRBV19 and TRBJ1-1, is DGGITQSPKYLFRKEGQNVTLSCEQNLNHDAMYWYRQDPGQGLRLIYYSQIVNDFQKGDIAEGYSVSREKKESFPLTVTSAQKNPTAFYLCASSIQDTEAFFGQGTRLTVV.